This T cell receptor beta chain was observed in a study of early T cells in non-severe SARS-CoV-2 infection. Trimming stripped 10 bases from V and 5 bases from J, with 17 bases between. Germline CDR1 reads MGHDK; CDR2 reads SYGVNS. CDR3 length: 13 amino acids. Study-level results: VDJdb matching skewed toward anti-spike CD8 responses, missing private and CD4 specificities.

This clonotype was seen many times. Its antigen is unidentified. TCRdb re-called the 5' RACE reads with MiXCR, one entry per CDR3 protein. Here the sample spans some 40,000 distinct CDR3 sequences, over 3.5% being singletons. The TCR comes from an adult who was a healthcare worker with PCR-confirmed SARS-CoV-2 infection or an uninfected control (not recorded which). V usage is TRBV25-1 and J usage is TRBJ2-5, with a possible D match to TRBD2 (5 bases). The sequenced sample consisted of whole blood. For the CDR3, the DNA is TGTGCCACCGTCGAGGGCCCGCTGGAGACCCAGTACTTC. Amino acid sequence: CATVEGPLETQYF.